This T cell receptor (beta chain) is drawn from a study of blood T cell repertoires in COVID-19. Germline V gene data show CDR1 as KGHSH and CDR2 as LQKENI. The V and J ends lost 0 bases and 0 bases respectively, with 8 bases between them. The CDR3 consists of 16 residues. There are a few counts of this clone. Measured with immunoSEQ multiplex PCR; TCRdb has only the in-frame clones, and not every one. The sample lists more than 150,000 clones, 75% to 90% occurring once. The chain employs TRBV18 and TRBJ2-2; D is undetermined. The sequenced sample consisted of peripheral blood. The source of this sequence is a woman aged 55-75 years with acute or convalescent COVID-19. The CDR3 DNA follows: TGTGCCAGCTCACCACCGTCACAGACGAACACCGGGGAGCTGTTTTTT. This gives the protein CASSPPSQTNTGELFF.